Listed here are 27 T cell receptor beta chains from one sample, sequenced in a study of control samples from healthy donors and cancer patients. The method was immunoSEQ multiplex PCR; TCRdb's version includes in-frame clones alone and lacks a portion of them. The data show 150,000 or so clones, roughly 94% seen once. Input material: PBMCs. These receptors were taken from a man aged 55 to 70 with colorectal cancer.

This chain joins TRBV7-6 and TRBJ1-5; possibly TRBD1 for D (5 bases). This CDR3 is built from 12 residues. Looked up from germline, CDR1 is SGHVS and CDR2 is FNYEAQ. V gave up 5 bases and J gave up 7 bases, with 9 bases separating them. The chain's CDR3 is CASSMRGQPQHF. CDR3 nucleotides: TGTGCCAGCAGCATGCGGGGGCAGCCCCAGCATTTT.

The chain is built from TRBV19 and TRBJ2-2; D unclear. CDR3 length equals 17 residues. Germline loops: CDR1 LNHDA, CDR2 SQIVND (reference sequence). With 3 bases removed from V and 0 bases from J, the gap between germline ends came to 14 bases. The DNA for the CDR3 is TGTGCCAGTAGTATCGGGTGGGCAGGTTCGAACACCGGGGAGCTGTTTTTT. It encodes CASSIGWAGSNTGELFF.

J is TRBJ2-7 and V is TRBV2; 7 bases are a match to TRBD1. The CDR3 spans 15 residues. Germline loops: CDR1 SNHLY, CDR2 FYNNEI. V shed 4 bases, J shed 5 bases, and the junction held 11 bases outside the gene matches. CDR3 residues: CASSVFGRGSDEQYF. CDR3 nucleotide sequence: TGTGCCAGCAGTGTTTTTGGCAGGGGGTCCGACGAGCAGTACTTC.

The chain has TRBV27 and TRBJ1-6, with no clear D. Trimming took 3 bases from V and 7 from J, leaving 7 bases between them. The CDR3 extends over 13 amino acids. Germline V CDR1 and CDR2: MNHEY, SMNVEV (reference sequence). The CDR3 DNA reads as TGTGCCAGCAGTTTCCGTTCCAATTCACCCCTCCACTTT. Protein: CASSFRSNSPLHF.

V usage is TRBV4-3 and J usage is TRBJ2-5; 8 nucleotides agree with TRBD2. The V and J ends lost 0 bases and 1 base, in that order; junction bases with no gene match: 4. Germline V gives CDR1 LGHNA, CDR2 YSLEER. The CDR3 is 16 residues long. The CDR3 region has the DNA TGCGCCAGCAGCCAAGATCTTGCGGGGGGCCAAGAGACCCAGTACTTC. Translating gives CASSQDLAGGQETQYF.

The chain recombines TRBV29-1 with TRBJ2-7; a possible D gene is TRBD1 (5 bases). V was shortened by 7 bases and J by 4 bases, with 14 bases between the two germline ends. Germline values: CDR1 SQVTM, CDR2 ANQGSEA. The CDR3 has 12 residues. CDR3 protein: CSGGEARYEQYF. The CDR3 region has the DNA TGCAGCGGGGGCGAGGCGAGATACGAGCAGTACTTC.

This clone was recorded only once. The V and J genes are TRBV28 and TRBJ2-7; TRBD1 matches at 9 bases. Germline V lookup: CDR1 MDHEN, CDR2 SYDVKM. V was pared by 6 bases and J by 0 bases, with 12 bases of the junction left unmatched. This CDR3 is 17 amino acids long. In DNA form, the CDR3 reads TGTGCCAGCAGACCCAACTCCCGGGACAGGGACTCCTACGAGCAGTACTTC. It is translated as CASRPNSRDRDSYEQYF.

To note about this clone: Other nucleotide sequences in the sample specify the same CDR3. The chain uses TRBV10-3 and TRBJ1-4, with a tentative D call TRBD1 (5 bases). The length of the CDR3 is 15 residues. CDR1 ENHRY and CDR2 SYGVKD come from the germline V gene. V lost 0 bases to trimming and J lost 8 bases, with 13 bases between them. The CDR3 loop is CAISESGGVGEKLFF. CDR3 DNA: TGTGCCATCAGTGAGTCAGGAGGGGTTGGGGAAAAACTGTTTTTT.

This clone showed up just once. The chain carries TRBV6-6 and TRBJ1-5; D is ambiguous. V shed 2 bases and J shed 1 base, with 12 bases lying between them. This CDR3 contains 16 residues. Germline CDR1 reads MNHNY; CDR2 reads SVGAGI (reference sequence). The DNA of the CDR3 is TGTGCCAGCAGTTACGGGTCTCCGAGAAGCAATCAGCCCCAGCATTTT. Protein: CASSYGSPRSNQPQHF.

V usage is TRBV30 and J usage is TRBJ1-2, with no clear D. Trimming took off 0 bases at V and 8 bases at J, with 13 bases between the two ends. This CDR3 has 13 residues. Germline V gene data show CDR1 as GTSNPN and CDR2 as SVGIG (reference sequence). This chain's CDR3 is CAWSVLRIGGYTF. The CDR3 DNA reads as TGTGCCTGGAGTGTACTCCGGATAGGGGGCTACACCTTC.

The chain is built from TRBV11-2 and TRBJ2-1, with 8 bases aligning to TRBD2. The V gene end was trimmed by 4 bases and the J gene end by 0 bases; junction bases not matched to a gene: 2. CDR1 and CDR2 (germline): SGHAT, FQNNGV. The CDR3 is 15 residues long. The chain's CDR3 is CASSSGTSSYNEQFF. For the CDR3, the DNA is TGTGCCAGCAGCTCCGGGACTAGCTCCTACAATGAGCAGTTCTTC.

This sequence joins TRBV27 and TRBJ2-4; 7 positions agree with TRBD2. The germline V gene encodes CDR1 MNHEY and CDR2 SMNVEV (reference sequence). With 7 bases clipped from V and 7 bases from J, the junction kept 16 bases outside the gene matches. The CDR3 extends over 16 amino acids. The CDR3 bases are TGTGCCAGCATCAGGCGGGAGCGGGGTTTGGAGAACATTCAGTACTTC. Encoded protein: CASIRRERGLENIQYF.

This clone was seen only once. The V and J genes are TRBV2 and TRBJ2-2, with no clear D. V was clipped by 3 bases and J by 6 bases, with 11 bases between them. In germline, CDR1 is SNHLY, CDR2 FYNNEI. The CDR3 sequence is 14 residues long. As DNA, the CDR3 is TGTGCCAGCAGTGAGGGCCGTGCAGCCGGGGAGCTGTTTTTT. Its translation: CASSEGRAAGELFF.

The rearrangement joins TRBV6-5 to TRBJ1-1; D is unclear. Germline loops: CDR1 MNHEY, CDR2 SVGAGI. There are 13 residues in the CDR3. The V end was cut by 6 bases, the J end by 8 bases, with 16 bases between. Written as DNA, the CDR3 is TGTGCCAGCAGATTTACGATGGGCAGGGAAGCTTTCTTT. Translation gives CASRFTMGREAFF.

CDR3 in DNA: TGTGCCAGCAGCTTAGTTGCCGGGGAGTACTCACCCCTCCACTTT. It codes for CASSLVAGEYSPLHF. The V and J genes are TRBV7-2 and TRBJ1-6; D unresolved. The CDR3 is 15 amino acids. CDR1 and CDR2 (germline): SGHTA, FQGNSA. V was pared by 1 base and J by 10 bases, with 14 bases between.

This chain joins TRBV7-2 and TRBJ2-1; 8 bases align to TRBD2. Looked up from germline, CDR1 is SGHTA and CDR2 is FQGNSA. Trimming removed 4 bases from V and 4 bases from J; junction bases left unmatched: 3. The CDR3 is made up of 14 amino acids. The chain's CDR3 is CASSSGGRYNEQFF. The CDR3, as DNA: TGTGCCAGCAGCTCGGGGGGGCGGTACAATGAGCAGTTCTTC.

The rearrangement joins TRBV7-9 to TRBJ1-3; D is uncertain. Germline assignment: CDR1 SEHNR and CDR2 FQNEAQ (reference sequence). The CDR3 has 12 amino acids. Trimming cost V 1 base and J 4 bases, with 2 bases left between them. The CDR3 DNA sequence: TGTGCCAGCAGCTTAGAGGGAAACACCATATATTTT. It encodes CASSLEGNTIYF.

V is TRBV7-9 and J is TRBJ2-5; the match to TRBD1 covers 7 bases. The V gene's germline CDR1 is SEHNR and CDR2 FQNEAQ (reference sequence). V lost 8 bases and J lost 5; bases outside the gene matches: 14. The CDR3 is 15 residues long. This CDR3 reads CASGRTTGLGETQYF. CDR3 DNA sequence: TGTGCCAGCGGCCGTACGACAGGGCTTGGGGAGACCCAGTACTTC.

The genes are TRBV29-1 and TRBJ2-7; D may correspond to TRBD1 or TRBD2 (6 bases each). Germline lookup yields CDR1 SQVTM and CDR2 ANQGSEA. The CDR3 extends over 14 amino acids. With 4 bases removed from V and 5 bases from J, the gap between germline ends came to 18 bases. The CDR3: CSVVGGLGWDEQYF. The DNA of the CDR3 is TGCAGCGTTGTAGGGGGGCTAGGATGGGACGAGCAGTACTTC.

This chain links TRBV5-6 with TRBJ2-3, with a weak D call TRBD1 (6 bases). CDR1 is SGHDT and CDR2 is YYEEEE in the germline V gene. The length of the CDR3 is 16 residues. Trimming removed 4 bases at V and 4 bases at J, with 19 bases between. CDR3: CASSRWDKGSPDTQYF. CDR3 DNA: TGTGCCAGCAGCCGCTGGGACAAGGGGTCTCCAGATACGCAGTATTTT.

The rearrangement uses TRBV6-5 and TRBJ1-2; D possibly corresponds to TRBD1 (6 bases). CDR1 is MNHEY, CDR2 SVGAGI, per germline. CDR3 length equals 13 residues. Between the trimmed V and J ends, which lost 7 bases and 0 bases, there was a span of 9 bases. CDR3 DNA: TGTGCCAGCATGGACAGAGCTAACTATGGCTACACCTTC. Translated, it gives CASMDRANYGYTF.

The gene calls are TRBV9 and TRBJ1-6; D call uncertain. The CDR3 loop spans 12 amino acids. Trimming took off 6 bases at V and 9 bases at J, with 10 bases between the two ends. Germline V gene lookup returns CDR1 SGDLS and CDR2 YYNGEE. Here the CDR3 DNA reads TGTGCCAGCACCGGCCCGGCTTCACCCCTCCACTTT. Translating gives CASTGPASPLHF.

The V and J genes are TRBV5-4 and TRBJ1-6; no firm D call. With 4 bases removed from V and 7 bases from J, the gap between germline ends came to 15 bases. CDR3 length: 15 amino acids. In germline, CDR1 is SGHNT, CDR2 YYREEE (reference sequence). The chain's CDR3 is CASSPGGVGNSPLHF. The CDR3 bases are TGTGCCAGCAGCCCGGGCGGGGTCGGCAATTCACCCCTCCACTTT. Filled out from reference TRBV5-4 and TRBJ1-6, the complete variable domain reads ETGVTQSPTHLIKTRGQQVTLRCSSQSGHNTVSWYQQALGQGPQFIFQYYREEENGRGNFPPRFSGLQFPNYSSELNVNALELDDSALYLCASSPGGVGNSPLHFGNGTRLTVT.

V and J are TRBV19 and TRBJ2-2, with a tentative D call TRBD2 (7 bases). Germline loops: CDR1 LNHDA, CDR2 SQIVND (reference sequence). V lost 5 bases to trimming and J lost 1 base, with 11 bases between them. The CDR3 sequence is 15 residues long. In DNA form, the CDR3 reads TGTGCCAGTAGTTGGGAGGGGGTGAACACCGGGGAGCTGTTTTTT. Amino acid sequence: CASSWEGVNTGELFF. Full variable domain (rest looked up from reference TRBV19 and TRBJ2-2): DGGITQSPKYLFRKEGQNVTLSCEQNLNHDAMYWYRQDPGQGLRLIYYSQIVNDFQKGDIAEGYSVSREKKESFPLTVTSAQKNPTAFYLCASSWEGVNTGELFFGEGSRLTVL.

The chain links TRBV24-1 to TRBJ1-2, with D possibly being TRBD1 (6 bases). The CDR3 covers 15 residues. V lost 7 bases, J lost 0 bases, and 14 bases lay in between. Germline V CDR1 and CDR2: KGHDR, SFDVKD. This CDR3 is CATREGESANYGYTF. The CDR3 region has the DNA TGTGCCACCAGGGAGGGGGAATCAGCTAACTATGGCTACACCTTC.

This chain connects TRBV7-2 to TRBJ1-5, with D perhaps TRBD1 (6 bases). CDR1 is SGHTA, CDR2 FQGNSA, per germline. This CDR3 comprises 13 residues. The V and J ends lost 8 bases and 2 bases respectively, with 10 bases between them. The CDR3 DNA follows: TGTGCCAGCGCGGCAGGGGGCAATCAGCCCCAGCATTTT. Encoded protein: CASAAGGNQPQHF. Drawing the rest from reference TRBV7-2 and TRBJ1-5, the complete variable domain is GAGVSQSPSNKVTEKGKDVELRCDPISGHTALYWYRQSLGQGLEFLIYFQGNSAPDKSGLPSDRFSAERTGGSVSTLTIQRTQQEDSAVYLCASAAGGNQPQHFGDGTRLSIL.

This chain uses TRBV27 with TRBJ2-5, with 8 bases that match TRBD2. V was pared by 3 bases and J by 4 bases, with 7 bases of the junction left unmatched. In germline, CDR1 is MNHEY, CDR2 SMNVEV (reference sequence). This CDR3 has 15 residues. For the CDR3, the DNA is TGTGCCAGCAGTTTCCGGGGGGGCCTAGGAGAGACCCAGTACTTC. This translates into CASSFRGGLGETQYF.